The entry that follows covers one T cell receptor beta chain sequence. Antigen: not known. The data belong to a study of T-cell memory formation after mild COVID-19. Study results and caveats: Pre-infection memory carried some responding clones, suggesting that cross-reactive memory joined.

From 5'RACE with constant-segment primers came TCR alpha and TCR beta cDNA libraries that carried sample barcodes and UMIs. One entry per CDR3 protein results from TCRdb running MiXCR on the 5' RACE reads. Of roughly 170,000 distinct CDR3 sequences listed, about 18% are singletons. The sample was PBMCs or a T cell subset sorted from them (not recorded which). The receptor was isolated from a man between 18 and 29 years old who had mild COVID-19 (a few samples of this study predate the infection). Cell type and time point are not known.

The CDR3 protein is CAWTKGASGYTF. For the CDR3, the DNA is TGTGCCTGGACCAAGGGGGCGTCCGGCTACACCTTC. The chain carries TRBV30 and TRBJ1-2, with TRBD1 identical over 7 bases. After removal of 4 bases from V and 8 bases from J, the junction contained 7 bases not matched to a gene. The length of the CDR3 is 12 residues. Germline V gene sequence: CDR1 GTSNPN, CDR2 SVGIG (reference sequence).